The rows below give T cell receptor beta chains drawn from one sample of a study of OX40 agonist ivuxolimab in advanced cancers. Method: immunoSEQ multiplex PCR; TCRdb's copy keeps in-frame clones and lacks some. Of fewer than 45,000 clones listed, roughly 89% are singletons. The source material was CD4+ or CD8+ T cells sorted from blood, sampled in a trial of the OX40 agonist ivuxolimab. Every receptor here comes from an adult with an advanced solid tumor such as melanoma, head and neck, liver or kidney cancer. Each CDR3 is given with its conserved first and last residue. A D gene is named only where the DNA matches it firmly. Size is stated for part of the rows, as once, few or many counts, or as a class when the clone is expanded.

. | TRBJ1-5 | TRBV6-1 | TRBD1 | CASSLDRGNPQHF | TGTGCCAGCAGCTTGGACAGGGGAAATCCCCAGCATTTT
. | TRBJ1-3 | TRBV30 | . | CAQEGGLQLRGNTIYF | TGTGCCCAGGAGGGGGGCCTCCAGCTAAGGGGAAACACCATATATTTT
. | TRBJ1-2 | TRBV9 | . | CASSVARGGDGYTF | TGTGCCAGCAGCGTAGCCCGGGGCGGCGATGGCTACACCTTC
. | TRBJ1-1 | TRBV6-1 | . | CASTGDTEAFF | TGTGCCAGCACTGGGGACACTGAAGCTTTCTTT
. | TRBJ2-3 | TRBV25-1 | . | CASSESLLGGDTQYF | TGTGCCAGCAGTGAGAGCCTTCTAGGGGGAGATACGCAGTATTTT
few | TRBJ1-1 | TRBV6-1 | . | CASIWTVSDEAFF | TGTGCCAGCATTTGGACAGTTTCTGATGAAGCTTTCTTT
. | TRBJ2-2 | TRBV6-4 | . | CASSEGWNTGELFF | TGTGCCAGCAGTGAGGGGTGGAACACCGGGGAGCTGTTTTTT
. | TRBJ1-5 | TRBV18 | . | CASLNSNQPQHF | TGTGCCAGCTTGAATAGCAATCAGCCCCAGCATTTT
. | TRBJ2-7 | TRBV5-7 | . | CASSFEGSLSYEQYF | TGTGCCAGCAGCTTCGAAGGGTCCTTGTCCTACGAGCAGTACTTC
. | TRBJ2-3 | TRBV19 | . | CASSINQASTDTQYF | TGTGCCAGTAGTATAAACCAAGCTAGCACAGATACGCAGTATTTT
. | TRBJ2-2 | TRBV5-1 | TRBD1 | CASRSNPGQGNTGELFF | TGCGCCAGCAGGTCTAACCCGGGACAGGGGAACACCGGGGAGCTGTTTTTT
. | TRBJ1-1 | TRBV5-1 | . | CASSYQGNTEAFF | TGCGCCAGCAGCTATCAGGGGAACACTGAAGCTTTCTTT
few | TRBJ2-7 | TRBV18 | . | CASRQGPYEQYF | TGTGCCAGCCGTCAGGGGCCCTACGAGCAGTACTTC
. | TRBJ2-7 | TRBV6-6 | TRBD2 | CASSYTGTSGVEQYF | TGTGCCAGCAGTTACACCGGGACTAGCGGTGTAGAGCAGTACTTC
once | TRBJ2-7 | TRBV5-1 | TRBD1 | CASSLTTGGLFSEQYF | TGCGCCAGCAGCTTGACCACAGGGGGCCTTTTTTCCGAGCAGTACTTC
. | TRBJ1-4 | TRBV2 | TRBD1 | CARGGQENEKLFF | TGTGCCAGAGGGGGACAGGAGAATGAAAAACTGTTTTTT
. | TRBJ1-2 | TRBV7-8 | . | CASRPTTASGGYTF | TGTGCCAGCAGGCCCACCACCGCTAGCGGTGGCTACACCTTC
once | TRBJ1-2 | TRBV11-1 | TRBD1 | CASSTRTGFGYTF | TGTGCCAGCAGCACCCGGACAGGGTTTGGCTACACCTTC
. | TRBJ2-1 | TRBV30 | TRBD2 | CAWSWGLAGANEQFF | TGTGCCTGGAGTTGGGGACTAGCGGGAGCAAATGAGCAGTTCTTC
. | TRBJ1-2 | TRBV23-1 | TRBD1 | CARPIRDSHNYGYTF | TGCGCCAGACCGATCCGGGACAGCCATAACTATGGCTACACCTTC
. | TRBJ2-5 | TRBV19 | . | CASKREETQYF | TGTGCCAGTAAACGGGAGGAGACCCAGTACTTC
. | TRBJ2-7 | TRBV21-1 | . | CASSKGTYEQYF | TGTGCCAGCAGCAAAGGAACTTACGAGCAGTACTTC
. | TRBJ1-5 | TRBV18 | . | CASSRRGQPQHF | TGTGCCAGCTCCCGTCGGGGTCAGCCCCAGCATTTT
. | TRBJ2-2 | TRBV19 | . | CASSKQSGDTGELFF | TGTGCCAGTAGTAAACAATCCGGGGACACCGGGGAGCTGTTTTTT
. | TRBJ2-1 | TRBV5-1 | . | CASSLANYYNEQFF | TGCGCCAGCAGCCTGGCCAACTACTACAATGAGCAGTTCTTC
few | TRBJ2-3 | TRBV7-9 | TRBD2 | CASSPPASGRRADTQYF | TGTGCCAGCAGCCCTCCAGCGAGCGGGAGGCGGGCAGATACGCAGTATTTT
. | TRBJ2-1 | TRBV14 | TRBD2 | CASSQPGLAGWEQFF | TGTGCCAGCAGCCAGCCGGGACTAGCGGGGTGGGAGCAGTTCTTC
. | TRBJ1-1 | TRBV27 | . | CASSQGLGEAEAFF | TGTGCCAGCAGTCAAGGTCTAGGGGAGGCTGAAGCTTTCTTT
. | TRBJ2-5 | TRBV27 | . | CASSLSRGETQYF | TGTGCCAGCAGTTTATCCAGGGGAGAGACCCAGTACTTC
. | TRBJ2-2 | TRBV19 | . | CASKVQTDTGELFF | TGTGCCAGTAAGGTGCAAACGGACACCGGGGAGCTGTTTTTT
. | TRBJ1-1 | TRBV11-2 | . | CASSNRENTEAFF | TGTGCCAGCAGCAACAGGGAAAACACTGAAGCTTTCTTT
. | TRBJ2-1 | TRBV5-1 | TRBD1 | CASSWGTALTYNEQFF | TGCGCCAGCAGCTGGGGGACAGCCCTGACGTACAATGAGCAGTTCTTC
once | TRBJ1-5 | TRBV6-1 | . | CASSIGTDVRQPQHF | TGTGCCAGCAGCATCGGGACCGACGTAAGGCAGCCCCAGCATTTT
. | TRBJ1-4 | TRBV25-1 | . | CATSGEVEKLFF | TGTGCCACCTCGGGGGAGGTAGAAAAACTGTTTTTT
. | TRBJ2-7 | TRBV28 | TRBD2 | CASSFGGWASSYEQYF | TGTGCCAGCAGTTTCGGGGGGTGGGCCTCCTCCTACGAGCAGTACTTC
. | TRBJ1-1 | TRBV5-1 | . | CASSLGAGVRPEAFF | TGCGCCAGCAGCTTGGGAGCTGGGGTGAGGCCTGAAGCTTTCTTT
. | TRBJ1-6 | TRBV27 | TRBD1 | CASSLWEGADSPLHF | TGTGCCAGCAGTTTATGGGAGGGGGCGGATTCACCCCTCCACTTT
. | TRBJ2-3 | TRBV11-3 | TRBD2 | CASSSSGRATDTQYF | TGTGCCAGCAGCTCTAGCGGGAGGGCCACAGATACGCAGTATTTT
. | TRBJ1-1 | TRBV27 | . | CASSFRNRANTEAFF | TGTGCCAGCAGTTTCCGTAACAGGGCCAACACTGAAGCTTTCTTT
. | TRBJ2-1 | TRBV11-2 | . | CASSLDRENEQFF | TGTGCCAGCAGCTTAGATCGGGAGAATGAGCAGTTCTTC
. | TRBJ1-4 | TRBV23-1 | TRBD1 | CASSQPGQENEKLFF | TGCGCCAGCAGTCAACCCGGACAGGAAAATGAAAAACTGTTTTTT
few | TRBJ2-3 | TRBV15 | . | CATSRDLRDTQYF | TGTGCCACCAGCAGAGATCTAAGAGATACGCAGTATTTT
. | TRBJ2-5 | TRBV2 | . | CASSYVGETQYF | TGTGCCAGCAGTTATGTGGGAGAGACCCAGTACTTC
once | TRBJ2-7 | TRBV6-6 | TRBD2 | CASSYPGQGGEQYF | TGTGCCAGCAGTTACCCGGGCCAGGGAGGGGAGCAGTACTTC
. | TRBJ1-1 | TRBV30 | TRBD1 | CAWSVQGAREAFF | TGTGCCTGGAGTGTACAGGGGGCGCGTGAAGCTTTCTTT
once | TRBJ2-1 | TRBV7-3 | TRBD2 | CASSLLADNEQFF | TGTGCCAGCAGCTTGCTAGCGGACAATGAGCAGTTCTTC
once | TRBJ1-3 | TRBV9 | . | CASSVSVSGNTIYF | TGTGCCAGCAGCGTATCAGTCTCTGGAAACACCATATATTTT
. | TRBJ1-3 | TRBV9 | . | CASSDTGPLSGNTIYF | TGTGCCAGCAGCGACACGGGACCGCTCTCTGGAAACACCATATATTTT
. | TRBJ1-1 | TRBV28 | . | CASSSPGGGGTEAFF | TGTGCCAGCAGTTCCCCCGGCGGGGGAGGAACTGAAGCTTTCTTT
. | TRBJ1-1 | TRBV11-2 | . | CASSSKQGMAFF | TGTGCCAGCAGCTCTAAACAGGGAATGGCTTTCTTT
. | TRBJ1-6 | TRBV5-1 | . | CASSLGGFAYNSPLHF | TGCGCCAGCAGCTTGGGAGGGTTCGCCTATAATTCACCCCTCCACTTT
. | TRBJ2-7 | TRBV11-2 | TRBD2 | CASSLGAGLADYEQYF | TGTGCCAGCAGCTTAGGGGCAGGACTAGCGGACTACGAGCAGTACTTC
. | TRBJ1-2 | TRBV13 | TRBD1 | CASSPGPQGGGYTF | TGTGCCAGCAGCCCTGGGCCCCAGGGGGGGGGCTACACCTTC